The clone carrying this TCR beta chain was detected only a few times. Combining a sample-barcoded 5' primer with a J-beta primer mix, a second PCR ran for roughly 7 to 12 cycles. CDR3-containing paired-end reads numbering at least 2.5 million came from each sample. TCRdb recomputed calls from the 5' RACE reads with MiXCR, one row per CDR3 protein. Among 800,000 to 1,300,000 distinct CDR3 sequences listed, 25% were seen once. These data belong to a study of blood T cells in healthy people across ages. CDR3 length: 14 residues. Germline V gene sequence: CDR1 SGHAT, CDR2 FQDESV (reference sequence). The V end lost 2 bases, the J end lost 1 base, and 8 bases lay between the germline ends. Separately, the same data were catalogued under a study of T cells of mothers and their children. This second study says: The people who donated were a few healthy Caucasian mothers and their six children. In cDNA synthesis, all of the extracted RNA was used at around 1.4 ug per 15 ul. Among related mother-child pairs, overlap was slightly higher than in unrelated pairs, though not significantly.

The specimen was blood. The chain uses TRBV11-1 and TRBJ2-5; unclear D gene. The receptor was isolated from a girl aged 2-9 years in good health. The DNA for the CDR3 is TGTGCCAGCAGCTTAAGTCACGGCCAAGAGACCCAGTACTTC. Protein product: CASSLSHGQETQYF.